This is a list of T cell receptor beta chains from one sample in a study of siplizumab effects on memory and regulatory T cells. The table came from immunoSEQ multiplex PCR; TCRdb's copy has only in-frame clones and leaves some out. The sample carries around 87,000 clones, about 90% recorded once. Sequenced material: CD4+ T cells sorted from blood. These receptors were obtained from a human donor in good health. CDR3s include the opening cysteine and the closing phenylalanine or tryptophan. D genes are given only for firm matches. Expanded clones get a size class; other rows say once, few or many, or leave the size out.

j_call: TRBJ1-5; v_call: TRBV29-1; clone_size: -; d_call: TRBD1; cdr3_nt: TGCAGCGTTGAGCCGGGACAGGGGCAGCCCCAGCATTTT; cdr3_aa: CSVEPGQGQPQHF
j_call: TRBJ1-2; v_call: TRBV6-1; clone_size: -; d_call: -; cdr3_nt: TGTGCCAGCAGTGAAGCGTTTTCGGATTATGGCTACACCTTC; cdr3_aa: CASSEAFSDYGYTF
j_call: TRBJ1-1; v_call: TRBV6-5; clone_size: -; d_call: -; cdr3_nt: TGTGCCAGCAGTGACAGTAACACTGAAGCTTTCTTT; cdr3_aa: CASSDSNTEAFF
j_call: TRBJ2-2; v_call: TRBV28; clone_size: -; d_call: TRBD2; cdr3_nt: TGTGCCAGCAGTTTTAGGCACGGCGGGAGTTACACCGGGGAGCTGTTTTTT; cdr3_aa: CASSFRHGGSYTGELFF
j_call: TRBJ2-7; v_call: TRBV10-3; clone_size: -; d_call: TRBD2; cdr3_nt: TGTGCCATCAGTAGCGGGAGTCGGTCCTACGAGCAGTACTTC; cdr3_aa: CAISSGSRSYEQYF
j_call: TRBJ2-1; v_call: TRBV30; clone_size: -; d_call: -; cdr3_nt: TGTGCCTGGACCTCTAGAGGGAATAACAATGAGCAGTTCTTC; cdr3_aa: CAWTSRGNNNEQFF
j_call: TRBJ1-1; v_call: TRBV7-3; clone_size: -; d_call: -; cdr3_nt: TGTGCCAGCAGCCCCGGACAGTTGAACACTGAAGCTTTCTTT; cdr3_aa: CASSPGQLNTEAFF
j_call: TRBJ1-2; v_call: TRBV15; clone_size: -; d_call: -; cdr3_nt: TGTGCCACCAGCAGAGATGATCGGGGCAGGGGCTACACCTTC; cdr3_aa: CATSRDDRGRGYTF
j_call: TRBJ2-1; v_call: TRBV9; clone_size: -; d_call: -; cdr3_nt: TGTGCCAGCAGTCTGAGCGGATCAGTTTACAATGAGCAGTTCTTC; cdr3_aa: CASSLSGSVYNEQFF
j_call: TRBJ2-2; v_call: TRBV6-1; clone_size: once; d_call: -; cdr3_nt: TGTGCCAGCAAGGGGGTGGCGAACACCGGGGAGCTGTTTTTT; cdr3_aa: CASKGVANTGELFF
j_call: TRBJ2-7; v_call: TRBV9; clone_size: -; d_call: TRBD2; cdr3_nt: TGTGCCAGCAGCGCCGGACTAGCGGGAGTATCGGGATCCTACGAGCAGTACTTC; cdr3_aa: CASSAGLAGVSGSYEQYF
j_call: TRBJ1-2; v_call: TRBV14; clone_size: few; d_call: -; cdr3_nt: TGTGCCAGCAGCTACGGACAGTCCTATGGCTACACCTTC; cdr3_aa: CASSYGQSYGYTF
j_call: TRBJ2-3; v_call: TRBV5-4; clone_size: -; d_call: -; cdr3_nt: TGTGCCAGCAGCTTTAGAGATACGCAGTATTTT; cdr3_aa: CASSFRDTQYF
j_call: TRBJ1-2; v_call: TRBV5-1; clone_size: -; d_call: -; cdr3_nt: TGCGCCAGCAGCTTGGGGGGACGGACTTATGGCTACACCTTC; cdr3_aa: CASSLGGRTYGYTF
j_call: TRBJ2-7; v_call: TRBV30; clone_size: -; d_call: -; cdr3_nt: TGTGCCTGGAGTCAGCAGGGCTACTCTTCCTACGAGCAGTACTTC; cdr3_aa: CAWSQQGYSSYEQYF
j_call: TRBJ1-5; v_call: TRBV6-6; clone_size: -; d_call: -; cdr3_nt: TGTGCCAGCAGTTACATGAATAGCAATCAGCCCCAGCATTTT; cdr3_aa: CASSYMNSNQPQHF
j_call: TRBJ1-3; v_call: TRBV30; clone_size: -; d_call: -; cdr3_nt: TGTGCCTGGAGTGTGGGGAGCCTTGGAAACACCATATATTTT; cdr3_aa: CAWSVGSLGNTIYF
j_call: TRBJ1-5; v_call: TRBV15; clone_size: -; d_call: -; cdr3_nt: TGTGCCACCAGCAGAGTAAGAAATCAGCCCCAGCATTTT; cdr3_aa: CATSRVRNQPQHF
j_call: TRBJ2-5; v_call: TRBV7-8; clone_size: -; d_call: TRBD2; cdr3_nt: TGTGCCAGCAGCTGGACTAGCGGGAGGGCCCAAGAGACCCAGTACTTC; cdr3_aa: CASSWTSGRAQETQYF
j_call: TRBJ1-5; v_call: TRBV6-1; clone_size: few; d_call: -; cdr3_nt: TGTGCCAGCAAAAACTTAGGAGGGGACAATCAGCCCCAGCATTTT; cdr3_aa: CASKNLGGDNQPQHF